The 15 T cell receptor beta chains below were found in one sample sequenced in a study of T cells in women clearing cervical HPV infection. Assay: immunoSEQ multiplex PCR; the TCRdb copy retains only in-frame clones and omits some. Here the sample table reports roughly 40,000 clones. The sequenced sample consisted of blood buffy coat. The receptors shown here come from a woman between 18 and 70 years old with a cervical HPV16 infection that either progressed to CIN3+ or cleared (not recorded which).

To note about this clone: The DNA ends 3 residues before the CDR3 does, and the rest of the CDR3 is filled in from the germline J gene. This chain links TRBV7-8 with TRBJ2-1; 12 bases agree with TRBD2. V lost 3 bases, J lost 8 bases, and 5 bases stayed unmatched. The germline CDR1 and CDR2 sequences are SGHVS and FQNEAQ. This CDR3 is built from 15 residues. The chain's CDR3 is CASSFLAGGIHEQFF. The sequenced part of the CDR3 DNA is TGTGCCAGCAGCTTTCTAGCGGGAGGGATCCATGAG.

On this clone itself: The CDR3 end is not reached by the read, which stops 3 residues before it; the germline J gene fills it in. The rearrangement uses TRBV2 and TRBJ2-1; 7 bases fit TRBD1. The CDR3 has 15 residues. Trimming removed 3 bases from V and 6 bases from J; junction bases left unmatched: 8. From germline, CDR1 is SNHLY and CDR2 FYNNEI. The sequenced CDR3 bases are TGTGCCAGCAGTGAGCCAGGGGGTGTTACCAATGAG. Translated: CASSEPGGVTNE. The full CDR3 protein reads CASSEPGGVTNEQFF.

On this clone: The read ends 3 residues shy of where the CDR3 ends; the end is completed using the germline J gene. V usage is TRBV5-1 and J usage is TRBJ2-2; 12 bases are shared with TRBD1. Germline V CDR1 and CDR2: SGHRS, YFSETQ. Trimming removed 7 bases from V and 7 bases from J; junction bases left unmatched: 14. This CDR3 region has 17 residues. CDR3 DNA (partial): TGCGCCAGCGGAAATTTGCCGGGACAGGGGGCGGTCGGGGAG. Protein sequence: CASGNLPGQGAVGE. The CDR3 in full is CASGNLPGQGAVGELFF.

As to this clone: The CDR3 goes on 3 residues after the read ends, and that part is filled in from the germline J gene. The rearrangement links TRBV20-1 to TRBJ1-5; the D gene is possibly TRBD1 (6 bases). The CDR3 extends over 14 amino acids. Trimming stripped 5 bases from V and 8 bases from J, with 19 bases between. Germline values: CDR1 DFQATT, CDR2 SNEGSKA (reference sequence). CDR3 loop: CSASKTGQSEPQHF. The part of the CDR3 DNA that was read is TGCAGTGCTTCTAAGACGGGACAATCGGAGCCC.

To note about this clone: The read is 3 residues too short to cover the CDR3 end, so that end is filled in from the germline J gene. This chain joins TRBV29-1 and TRBJ1-5, with D unclear. V was cut by 6 bases and J by 0 bases, with 6 bases left in between. Germline loops: CDR1 SQVTM, CDR2 ANQGSEA. The CDR3 totals 12 residues. The CDR3 loop reads CSVVISNQPQHF. The CDR3 DNA, read in part, is TGCAGCGTCGTTATTAGCAATCAGCCC.

For this clone: The read terminates 3 residues ahead of where the CDR3 ends, so the germline J gene completes it. This chain links TRBV7-2 with TRBJ1-5, with a tentative D call TRBD1 (6 bases). CDR3 length: 15 residues. The germline V and J ends were trimmed by 7 bases and 6 bases, with 19 bases remaining between them. Germline-derived CDR1 and CDR2 are SGHTA and FQGNSA. CDR3 DNA, as far as it was read: TGTGCCAGCATTTCGTCGGGGGGGCTGGGTCAGCCC. It yields the protein CASISSGGLGQP. The whole CDR3 protein is CASISSGGLGQPQHF.

To note about this clone: The missing CDR3 end, 3 residues past where the read stops, is filled in from the germline J gene. V gene TRBV18 combines with J gene TRBJ2-1; unclear D gene. CDR3 length: 13 amino acids. V was clipped by 3 bases and J by 6 bases, with 9 bases between them. Germline V CDR1 and CDR2: KGHSH, LQKENI. Incomplete CDR3 DNA: TGTGCCAGCTCACCCAGAGATCCCAATGAG. Encoded protein: CASSPRDPNE. The CDR3 in full is CASSPRDPNEQFF. Combining the CDR3 with reference TRBV18 and TRBJ2-1 gives the whole variable domain NAGVMQNPRHLVRRRGQEARLRCSPMKGHSHVYWYRQLPEEGLKFMVYLQKENIIDESGMPKERFSAEFPKEGPSILRIQQVVRGDSAAYFCASSPRDPNEQFFGPGTRLTVL.

Details on this clone: Read coverage stops 3 residues before the CDR3 terminus; the germline J gene supplies the remainder. The rearrangement uses TRBV29-1 and TRBJ2-1; 10 bases match TRBD1. V trimming: 2 bases; J trimming: 3 bases; junction bases outside the gene matches: 4. The CDR3 contains 15 residues. The germline V gene encodes CDR1 SQVTM and CDR2 ANQGSEA. The CDR3 DNA, read in part, is TGCAGCGTTGAACCCCGGACAGGGGGCTACAATGAG. This encodes CSVEPRTGGYNE. The entire CDR3 sequence reads CSVEPRTGGYNEQFF.

Turning to this clone: The read halts 3 residues ahead of the CDR3 end, with the missing end drawn from the germline J gene. The chain couples TRBV4-1 to TRBJ2-7; TRBD1 aligns across 8 bases. With 9 bases clipped from V and 4 bases from J, the junction kept 11 bases outside the gene matches. In germline, CDR1 is MGHRA, CDR2 YSYEKL. The CDR3 extends over 14 amino acids. Here the CDR3 reads CARITGTGHYEQYF. CDR3 DNA, as far as it was read: TGCGCCAGAATTACCGGGACAGGCCATTACGAG.

Of note for this clone: The observed sequence ends 3 residues before the CDR3 terminus, with the missing tail filled in from the germline J gene. V usage is TRBV28 and J usage is TRBJ1-2, with a weak D call TRBD1 (5 bases). The CDR3 consists of 16 residues. CDR1 MDHEN and CDR2 SYDVKM come from the germline V gene. Trimming removed 5 bases from V and 7 bases from J, with 23 bases in between. Here the CDR3 reads CASSGQQVPLISGYTF. The sequenced part of the CDR3 DNA is TGTGCCAGCAGTGGGCAACAGGTCCCTTTAATTAGTGGC.

About this clone: The read finishes 3 residues shy of the CDR3 end, and the germline J gene is used to complete it. The chain is built from TRBV19 and TRBJ2-1; a weak D match, TRBD1 (7 bases). Germline values: CDR1 LNHDA, CDR2 SQIVND (reference sequence). Trimming shortened V by 7 bases and J by 0 bases, and 13 bases separated the two germline ends. The CDR3 is 15 amino acids. The CDR3: CASKFQGGSYNEQFF. The sequenced part of the CDR3 DNA is TGTGCCAGTAAATTCCAGGGGGGCTCCTACAATGAG.

Partial CDR3 DNA: TGTGCCAGTAGTATGGGGTTCGGACAAGACACCGGGGAG. As protein: CASSMGFGQDTGE. Given in full, the CDR3 is CASSMGFGQDTGELFF. This sequence joins TRBV19 and TRBJ2-2, with D tentatively TRBD1 (5 bases). The sequenced fragment ends 3 residues before the CDR3 boundary, so the rest is inferred from the germline J gene. The CDR3 loop spans 16 amino acids. In germline, CDR1 is LNHDA, CDR2 SQIVND (reference sequence). V gave up 3 bases and J gave up 3 bases, with 14 bases separating them.

As concerns this clone: The read stops 3 residues short of the end of the CDR3; the missing end is completed from the germline J gene. The rearrangement joins TRBV9 to TRBJ2-4, with a weak D call TRBD2 (6 bases). From germline, CDR1 is SGDLS and CDR2 YYNGEE. The CDR3 is 18 amino acids. V was trimmed by 4 bases and J by 0 bases, leaving 20 bases between them. The sequenced CDR3 bases are TGTGCCAGCAGCCCGTTGGGAGGAAGCGGTCTAGCCAAAAACATT. Protein: CASSPLGGSGLAKNI. The CDR3 in its entirety is CASSPLGGSGLAKNIQYF.

A word on this clone: Relative to the germline gene, one junction end is altered; a read error may explain this. The read is 3 residues too short to cover the CDR3 end, so that end is filled in from the germline J gene. The V call is TRBV11-2, the J call TRBJ2-3; 12 nucleotides align to TRBD2. Germline values: CDR1 SGHAT, CDR2 FQNNGV. This CDR3 has 15 residues. CDR3 residues: CASSVGLAGPETQYF. The CDR3 DNA, read in part, is TGTGCCAGCAGCGTAGGACTAGCGGGGCCAGAGACG.

Remarks on this clone: From the germline J gene comes the end of the CDR3, since the read stops 3 residues before it. The chain links TRBV9 to TRBJ2-2, with D tentatively TRBD2 (6 bases). V lost 3 bases and J lost 9, with 21 bases in between. CDR3 size: 16 residues. Germline assignment: CDR1 SGDLS and CDR2 YYNGEE. The sequenced CDR3 bases are TGTGCCAGCAGCGAGACAGCTGGGAGGAATAACAGGGAG. Amino acid sequence: CASSETAGRNNRE. The CDR3 as a whole reads CASSETAGRNNRELFF.